These 31 T cell receptor beta chains share one sample of origin, sequenced in a study of blood T cell repertoires in COVID-19. Assay used: immunoSEQ multiplex PCR; TCRdb lists only in-frame clones, some missing. The sample holds almost 200,000 clones, less than 90% seen once. Sequencing was done on a sample of peripheral blood. The receptor set was obtained from a woman in her sixties or seventies with acute or convalescent COVID-19.

V usage is TRBV6-6 and J usage is TRBJ2-7; D perhaps matches TRBD1 (6 bases). CDR3 length: 13 residues. Per the germline V gene, CDR1 is MNHNY and CDR2 is SVGAGI (reference sequence). Trimming shortened V by 9 bases and J by 11 bases, and 23 bases separated the two germline ends. Here the CDR3 DNA reads TGTGCCAGTAGGAGGCAACAGGGTACCAGGGAGTACTTC. Its translation: CASRRQQGTREYF.

This rearrangement joins TRBV27 to TRBJ2-1, with 9 bases lining up with TRBD1. Germline assignment: CDR1 MNHEY and CDR2 SMNVEV (reference sequence). CDR3 length equals 16 residues. J was trimmed by 1 base and V by 5 bases; bases with no gene match: 6. This chain's CDR3 is CASSPTGTGSYNEQFF. The DNA of the CDR3 is TGTGCCAGCAGTCCTACCGGGACAGGGTCCTACAATGAGCAGTTCTTC.

The chain links TRBV5-1 to TRBJ1-1; no reliable D call. Between the trimmed V and J ends, which lost 0 bases and 6 bases, there was a span of 9 bases. The germline V gene encodes CDR1 SGHRS and CDR2 YFSETQ. CDR3 length: 13 residues. The CDR3 is CASSLVRGAEAFF. As DNA, the CDR3 is TGCGCCAGCAGCTTGGTGAGAGGTGCTGAAGCTTTCTTT.

V usage is TRBV5-4 and J usage is TRBJ2-7; 7 nucleotides agree with TRBD2. Per germline, CDR1 SGHNT and CDR2 YYREEE (reference sequence). The V and J ends lost 4 bases and 2 bases, in that order; junction bases with no gene match: 3. The CDR3 length is 13 residues. The CDR3 nucleotides read TGTGCCAGCAGCGGACTAGGGGCCTACGAGCAGTACTTC. Protein: CASSGLGAYEQYF.

This clone was counted a few times. The CDR3 bases are TGTGCCAGCAGCTTGAACGCAGGGGTTGGCTACGAGCAGTACTTC. It is translated as CASSLNAGVGYEQYF. The chain joins TRBV5-4 to TRBJ2-7, with D perhaps TRBD1 (6 bases). Trimming removed 1 base at V and 3 bases at J, with 14 bases between. The CDR3 is 15 amino acids. The germline CDR1 and CDR2 sequences are SGHNT and YYREEE (reference sequence).

The CDR3 coding sequence is TGTGCCAGCAGCCATGTCGCCGGGGAGCTGTTTTTT. Protein product: CASSHVAGELFF. The chain is built from TRBV3-1 (or the pseudogene TRBV3-2) and TRBJ2-2, with D unclear. The V end lost 3 bases, the J end lost 6 bases, and 5 bases lay between the germline ends. The CDR3 is 12 residues long. The V gene's germline CDR1 is LGHDT and CDR2 YNNKEL (reference sequence).

V usage is TRBV12-3 or TRBV12-4 and J usage is TRBJ1-1; perhaps TRBD1 as D (6 bases). V shed 7 bases and J shed 0 bases, with 9 bases lying between them. The CDR3 runs to 13 residues. The DNA for the CDR3 is TGTGCCAGCAAAGGACAGATGAACACTGAAGCTTTCTTT. Protein: CASKGQMNTEAFF.

The sample holds a few counts of this clone. The CDR3 DNA sequence: TGTGCCAGCAGTTACGGACAGGGAGACTATGGCTACACCTTC. Its protein product is CASSYGQGDYGYTF. The V and J genes are TRBV6-5 and TRBJ1-2, with 8 bases matching TRBD1. There are 14 residues in the CDR3. V dropped 2 bases and J dropped 3; count of bases not matched to a gene: 2. Germline CDR1 and CDR2: MNHEY and SVGAGI.

The sample holds a few counts of this clone. The chain couples TRBV2 to TRBJ1-5; 8 positions agree with TRBD1. The germline V gene encodes CDR1 SNHLY and CDR2 FYNNEI. The trim removed 6 bases at V and 3 bases at J, leaving 7 bases unmatched. The CDR3 is 15 amino acids. The CDR3 loop reads CASSAGTGLNQPQHF. The CDR3 nucleotides read TGTGCCAGCAGCGCCGGGACAGGTCTCAATCAGCCCCAGCATTTT.

CDR3 amino acids: CASSTPGGVETQYF. The DNA of the CDR3 is TGTGCCAGCAGTACTCCGGGGGGGGTAGAGACCCAGTACTTC. The chain couples TRBV6-5 to TRBJ2-5, with 8 positions matching TRBD2. Trimming cost V 5 bases and J 4 bases; bases outside gene matches: 6. The germline V gene encodes CDR1 MNHEY and CDR2 SVGAGI. The CDR3 consists of 14 residues.

This clone has a single count. The chain links TRBV5-1 to TRBJ2-2; a weak D match, TRBD2 (6 bases). The CDR3 runs to 15 residues. Between the trimmed V and J ends, which lost 0 bases and 0 bases, there was a span of 6 bases. The germline V gene encodes CDR1 SGHRS and CDR2 YFSETQ. This CDR3 is CASSLVAANTGELFF. The CDR3 nucleotides are TGCGCCAGCAGCTTGGTAGCGGCGAACACCGGGGAGCTGTTTTTT.

The chain employs TRBV7-6 and TRBJ2-5, with TRBD1 identical over 8 bases. Germline assignment: CDR1 SGHVS and CDR2 FNYEAQ. Trimming removed 5 bases from V and 5 bases from J; junction bases left unmatched: 16. The CDR3 consists of 17 residues. The CDR3 here is CASSPVGQGATGETQYF. The CDR3 nucleotides read TGTGCCAGCAGCCCGGTGGGCCAGGGGGCGACTGGGGAGACCCAGTACTTC. Using reference TRBV7-6 and TRBJ2-5 for the parts outside the CDR3, the full variable domain is GAGVSQSPRYKVTKRGQDVALRCDPISGHVSLYWYRQALGQGPEFLTYFNYEAQQDKSGLPNDRFSAERPEGSISTLTIQRTEQRDSAMYRCASSPVGQGATGETQYFGPGTRLLVL.

The gene calls are TRBV19 and TRBJ2-1, with 9 bases fitting TRBD2. CDR1 and CDR2 from the germline V gene are LNHDA and SQIVND (reference sequence). The V segment lost 3 bases and the J segment 4 bases; nucleotides outside the gene matches: 4. The CDR3 extends over 15 amino acids. The CDR3 loop is CASSIGSGRYNEQFF. Written as DNA, the CDR3 is TGTGCCAGTAGTATCGGAAGCGGGAGGTACAATGAGCAGTTCTTC.

The chain is built from TRBV11-3 and TRBJ2-5, with D tentatively TRBD2 (6 bases). The CDR3 is 13 residues long. The V end lost 5 bases, the J end lost 2 bases, and 9 bases lay between the germline ends. Germline CDR1 SGHNT, CDR2 YENEEA. CDR3 region: CASSPGDQETQYF. CDR3 nucleotide sequence: TGTGCCAGCAGCCCGGGAGATCAAGAGACCCAGTACTTC.

This clone was detected only once. CDR3 sequence reads: CATSAPGTSDTDTQYF. For the CDR3, the DNA is TGTGCCACCAGTGCCCCCGGGACTTCAGACACAGATACGCAGTATTTT. The J gene is TRBJ2-3, the V gene TRBV24-1; perhaps TRBD2 as D (6 bases). This CDR3 has 16 amino acids. V dropped 5 bases and J dropped 2 bases, with 16 bases sitting between them. Germline assignment: CDR1 KGHDR and CDR2 SFDVKD.

This chain joins TRBV5-4 and TRBJ1-6; possibly TRBD1 for D (6 bases). In germline, CDR1 is SGHNT, CDR2 YYREEE (reference sequence). CDR3 length: 14 residues. Between the trimmed V and J ends, which lost 4 bases and 10 bases, there was a span of 15 bases. CDR3 coding DNA: TGTGCCAGCAGCCATACAGGGATAGACTCACCCCTCCACTTT. This gives the protein CASSHTGIDSPLHF.

The V gene is TRBV4-2, the J gene TRBJ1-3; D is unclear. The V end lost 2 bases, the J end lost 8 bases, and 4 bases lay between the germline ends. The CDR3 extends over 11 amino acids. From germline, CDR1 is LGHNA and CDR2 YNFKEQ. CDR3 in amino acids: CASSQRDTIYF. The DNA for the CDR3 is TGTGCCAGCAGCCAAAGAGACACCATATATTTT.

J is TRBJ2-2 and V is TRBV5-1; 10 nucleotides agree with TRBD2. Losses at the gene ends were 4 bases for V and 1 base for J; bases not matched to a gene: 7. The CDR3 is 17 amino acids. The germline gives CDR1 SGHRS, CDR2 YFSETQ. In DNA form, the CDR3 reads TGCGCCAGCAGCCCTTTAACTAGCGGGGTGAACACCGGGGAGCTGTTTTTT. Protein: CASSPLTSGVNTGELFF. Full variable domain (rest looked up from reference TRBV5-1 and TRBJ2-2): KAGVTQTPRYLIKTRGQQVTLSCSPISGHRSVSWYQQTPGQGLQFLFEYFSETQRNKGNFPGRFSGRQFSNSRSEMNVSTLELGDSALYLCASSPLTSGVNTGELFFGEGSRLTVL.

This chain uses TRBV27 with TRBJ2-7; 7 bases map to TRBD1. Germline V lookup: CDR1 MNHEY, CDR2 SMNVEV (reference sequence). The CDR3 is 12 residues long. J lost 7 bases, V lost 6 bases, and 6 bases had no gene match. The CDR3 region is CASSTGAREQYF. The CDR3 bases are TGTGCCAGCAGCACAGGGGCACGTGAGCAGTACTTC.

V and J are TRBV2 and TRBJ1-2, with 7 bases aligning to TRBD1. The CDR3 has 12 residues. Germline V lookup: CDR1 SNHLY, CDR2 FYNNEI. The J segment lost 7 bases and the V segment lost 10 bases, leaving 9 bases of the junction unmatched. The CDR3 bases are TGTGCCACAGGACAGGACACGGGTGGCTACACCTTC. It yields the protein CATGQDTGGYTF.

The rearrangement joins TRBV4-1 to TRBJ2-2; possible D gene TRBD2, 5 bases. Trimming removed 0 bases at V and 6 bases at J, with 8 bases between. This CDR3 has 14 residues. Germline-derived CDR1 and CDR2 are MGHRA and YSYEKL. CDR3 nucleotide sequence: TGCGCCAGCAGCCAAGAAAGAGGGCCCGGGGAGCTGTTTTTT. Its translation is CASSQERGPGELFF.

In this sample, this clone turned up once. This chain uses TRBV6-2 or TRBV6-3 with TRBJ2-5; TRBD1 matches at 7 bases. The germline V gene encodes CDR1 MNHEY and CDR2 SVGEGT. V gave up 5 bases and J gave up 4 bases; unmatched junction bases: 22. This CDR3 has 19 amino acids. CDR3 DNA: TGTGCCAGCAGTAGAAGACGACCGACAGGGTTGAGTTTTCGAGAGACCCAGTACTTC. It codes for CASSRRRPTGLSFRETQYF.

V usage is TRBV21-1 and J usage is TRBJ2-2; the DNA was not used to check the table's D call, TRBD2. TRBV21-1 is tagged as a pseudogene. The CDR3 consists of 14 residues. Written as DNA, the CDR3 is TGTGCCAGCGGCGGGAGGAGGAACACCGGGGAGCTGTTTTTT. Translation: CASGGRRNTGELFF.

The chain joins TRBV2 to TRBJ2-1, with 11 bases fitting TRBD2. Looked up from germline, CDR1 is SNHLY and CDR2 is FYNNEI. There are 19 residues in the CDR3. Trimming at V came to 6 bases and at J to 3 bases, leaving 16 bases not matched to a gene. The CDR3 here is CASSGKTGPGLAVYNEQFF. The CDR3 bases are TGTGCCAGCAGCGGAAAGACAGGCCCGGGACTAGCGGTCTACAATGAGCAGTTCTTC.

The chain uses TRBV2 and TRBJ1-5; 7 nucleotides agree with TRBD1. Germline CDR1 and CDR2: SNHLY and FYNNEI. After removal of 6 bases from V and 5 bases from J, the junction contained 7 bases not matched to a gene. The CDR3 length is 14 residues. The CDR3 nucleotides are TGTGCCAGCAGCCAGACAGGGCAAGATCAGCCCCAGCATTTT. It is translated as CASSQTGQDQPQHF.

The chain uses TRBV18 and TRBJ2-7; 8 bases fit TRBD2. Losses at the gene ends were 3 bases for V and 0 bases for J; bases not matched to a gene: 7. Germline assignment: CDR1 KGHSH and CDR2 LQKENI. The CDR3 runs to 16 residues. Here the CDR3 reads CASSPSRSGSSYEQYF. DNA of the CDR3: TGTGCCAGCTCACCGTCCAGGAGCGGGAGCTCCTACGAGCAGTACTTC. The variable domain in full, with the rest retrieved from reference TRBV18 and TRBJ2-7, is NAGVMQNPRHLVRRRGQEARLRCSPMKGHSHVYWYRQLPEEGLKFMVYLQKENIIDESGMPKERFSAEFPKEGPSILRIQQVVRGDSAAYFCASSPSRSGSSYEQYFGPGTRLTVT.

CDR3 sequence: CASSLATLAGTDTQYF. The CDR3 nucleotides are TGTGCCAGCAGCTTAGCCACTCTAGCGGGAACAGATACGCAGTATTTT. The V gene is TRBV7-3, the J gene TRBJ2-3; 9 nucleotides line up with TRBD2. The CDR3 runs to 16 residues. V lost 2 bases to trimming and J lost 3 bases; unmatched junction nucleotides: 6. CDR1 SGHTA and CDR2 FQGTGA come from the germline V gene.

The chain joins TRBV6-5 to TRBJ1-6, with 7 bases fitting TRBD1. The junction had 7 bases not matched to a gene; V was cut back by 4 bases and J by 10 bases. Germline CDR1 reads MNHEY; CDR2 reads SVGAGI. The CDR3 consists of 14 residues. The CDR3 DNA sequence: TGTGCCAGCAGTTTGGTCAGGGGGGACTCACCCCTCCACTTT. Amino acid sequence: CASSLVRGDSPLHF.

The chain links TRBV2 to TRBJ2-5; D call uncertain. This CDR3 has 14 residues. CDR1 SNHLY and CDR2 FYNNEI come from the germline V gene. The V gene lost 1 base and the J gene lost 1 base, with 7 bases spanning the gap. The CDR3 coding sequence is TGTGCCAGCAGTGAAGTTTCAGTCCAAGAGACCCAGTACTTC. Protein: CASSEVSVQETQYF.

This chain links TRBV7-9 with TRBJ2-5; 10 bases fit TRBD1. Germline CDR1 is SEHNR and CDR2 is FQNEAQ (reference sequence). This CDR3 contains 16 residues. With 5 bases clipped from V and 4 bases from J, the junction kept 10 bases outside the gene matches. The CDR3 sequence is CASSRGTGEFRETQYF. The CDR3 DNA sequence: TGTGCCAGCAGCCGTGGGACAGGGGAGTTCCGAGAGACCCAGTACTTC.

The gene calls are TRBV10-1 and TRBJ2-2; the D gene is possibly TRBD2 (5 bases). Germline V CDR1 and CDR2: WNHNN, SYGVQD (reference sequence). The CDR3 sequence is 17 residues long. Trimming took 2 bases from V and 4 from J, leaving 17 bases between them. In DNA form, the CDR3 reads TGCGCCAGCAGTGAGGTCCGAGTTGGAGGTGGCACCGGGGAGCTGTTTTTT. Amino acids: CASSEVRVGGGTGELFF.